This TCR beta chain stems from a study of T-cell memory formation after mild COVID-19. Overall study: Clusters were largely donor specific. Broader study findings: Later expanders leaned toward CD4+, whereas clones contracting from day 15 to 85 were balanced CD4/CD8. In second-wave clones peaking day 37, SARS-CoV-2 specificity remained unconfirmed.

The CDR3 runs to 13 residues. The V end lost 0 bases, the J end lost 2 bases, and 7 bases lay between the germline ends. Germline-derived CDR1 and CDR2 are DFQATT and SNEGSKA (reference sequence). This clonotype appeared a few times. Its target is unknown. One entry per CDR3 protein, called by TCRdb with MiXCR from the 5' RACE reads. The table records approximately 240,000 distinct CDR3 sequences, approximately 16% of them present only once. The sample was PBMCs or a T cell subset sorted from them (not recorded which). The rearrangement joins TRBV20-1 to TRBJ1-1; no clear D gene. This clonotype was sampled from a man aged 18 to 29 who had mild COVID-19 (a few samples of this study predate the infection). Cell type and time point are not known. CDR3 loop: CSARDTSNTEAFF. CDR3 nucleotide sequence: TGCAGTGCTAGAGATACCAGCAACACTGAAGCTTTCTTT.